This is a list of T cell receptor beta chains from one sample in a study of T and B cells in COVID-19 patients. MiXCR, run by TCRdb on the multiplex PCR reads, gives a single entry per CDR3 protein. This repertoire shows tens of thousands of distinct CDR3 sequences, 32% found once; its top ten account for about 1.5%. The sequenced sample consisted of blood. Receptors were obtained from a human donor who had recovered from COVID-19. Each CDR3 is given with its conserved first and last residue. D genes are given only for firm matches. Not every row has a clone size; where given, it reads once, few, many or a size class.

D,V,J,size,DNA,CDR3
.,TRBV6-2/TRBV6-3,TRBJ1-4,few,TGTGCCAGCAGACCCGGGACGAGGGAAAAACTGTTTTTT,CASRPGTREKLFF
TRBD2,TRBV5-6,TRBJ2-5,.,TGTGCCAGCAGCTTGAGAGCCCGGACGGGAGGGGACACCCAGTACTTC,CASSLRARTGGDTQYF
.,TRBV29-1,TRBJ1-3,many,TGCAGCGTGGCAGTGATCTCTGGAAACACCATATATTTT,CSVAVISGNTIYF
.,TRBV5-4,TRBJ2-1,few,TGTGCCAGCAGCTTAGCGGGTAATCGTAATGAGCAGTTCTTC,CASSLAGNRNEQFF
.,TRBV5-4,TRBJ1-3,few,TGTGCCAGCACCCGCGGGGGAACTGGAAACACCATATATTTT,CASTRGGTGNTIYF
.,TRBV13,TRBJ2-5,few,TGTGCCAGCAGCCTCCGGGGGGCCCAAGAGACCCAGTACTTC,CASSLRGAQETQYF
.,TRBV19,TRBJ1-5,few,TGTGCCAGTAGTATAAGGCATTATAGCAATCAGCCCCAGCATTTT,CASSIRHYSNQPQHF
TRBD2,TRBV19,TRBJ2-1,medium-sized,TGTGCCAGTCCCTTAGCGGGAGGACCTTACAATGAGCAGTTCTTC,CASPLAGGPYNEQFF
.,TRBV6-5,TRBJ2-7,many,TGTGCCAGCAGTTACGAGCCGGACACCCTCTACGAGCAGTACTTC,CASSYEPDTLYEQYF
.,TRBV4-3,TRBJ1-4,.,TGTGCCAGCAGCCAAGATCTGAGGGGGAATGAAAAACTGTTTTTT,CASSQDLRGNEKLFF
.,TRBV13,TRBJ1-3,.,TGTGCCAGCAGCTTAGGGCCACAGTTGTCTGGAAACACCATATATTTT,CASSLGPQLSGNTIYF
TRBD1,TRBV11-2,TRBJ1-4,.,TGTGCCAGCAGCAAAGACAGGGTGACTGAAAAACTGTTTTTT,CASSKDRVTEKLFF
.,TRBV6-5,TRBJ1-3,few,TGTGCCAGCAGTTACGAGTATGGAAACCCTTCTGGAAACACCATATATTTT,CASSYEYGNPSGNTIYF
.,TRBV11-1,TRBJ2-5,.,TGTGCCAGCAGCTGGGCGGTACAAGAGACCCAGTACTTC,CASSWAVQETQYF
.,TRBV10-3,TRBJ2-1,.,TGTGCCATCAGTGAGTCCGGGGCCGGTGAGCAGTTCTTC,CAISESGAGEQFF
.,TRBV6-2/TRBV6-3,TRBJ1-1,.,TGTGCCAGCAGTTACGCTCCAGAATCTATTGAAAACACTGAAGCTTTCTTT,CASSYAPESIENTEAFF
TRBD1,TRBV11-1,TRBJ1-5,.,TGTGCCAGCAGCTTCGACAGGGAGGATCAGCCCCAGCATTTT,CASSFDREDQPQHF
TRBD1,TRBV12-3/TRBV12-4,TRBJ2-1,.,TGTGCCAGCAGTGTTAAGCTGGACAGGGCCGATGAGCAGTTCTTC,CASSVKLDRADEQFF
TRBD2,TRBV19,TRBJ2-1,medium-sized,TGTGCCAGTAGGCCAACTAGCGGGAGCTACAATGAGCAGTTCTTC,CASRPTSGSYNEQFF
TRBD1,TRBV11-1,TRBJ2-2,once,TGTGCCAGCAGTCTGACAGGGTTGGGGGCCGGGGAGCTGTTTTTT,CASSLTGLGAGELFF
.,TRBV13,TRBJ1-3,.,TGTGCCAGCAGCTTAGCGGGAAACACCATATATTTT,CASSLAGNTIYF
.,TRBV6-8,TRBJ1-1,few,TGTGCCAGCAGTTTTCCGGGACTTGAAGCTTTCTTT,CASSFPGLEAFF
.,TRBV7-2,TRBJ1-2,few,TGTGCCAGCAGCTTGGCGGCAGGGGCAATTAATGGCTACACCTTC,CASSLAAGAINGYTF
.,TRBV19,TRBJ2-2,.,TGTGCCAGTAGCATAGAAGCGAGGTCCGGGGAGCTGTTTTTT,CASSIEARSGELFF
.,TRBV18,TRBJ1-5,.,TGTGCCAGCTCACCACAGGGGAATCAGCCCCAGCATTTT,CASSPQGNQPQHF
.,TRBV6-2/TRBV6-3,TRBJ2-1,few,TGTGCCAGTATGAAACGTAATGAGCAGTTCTTC,CASMKRNEQFF
TRBD1,TRBV6-2/TRBV6-3,TRBJ2-7,few,TGTGCCAGCAGTTATCCTGGGACAGGGTTCTACGAGCAGTACTTC,CASSYPGTGFYEQYF
.,TRBV29-1,TRBJ2-7,few,TGCAGCGTCCTCTCCTACGAGCAGTACTTC,CSVLSYEQYF
.,TRBV6-5,TRBJ2-7,.,TGTGCCAGCAGTACCCAGACAGCCTACGAGCAGTACTTC,CASSTQTAYEQYF
.,TRBV6-1,TRBJ1-2,.,TGTGCCAGCAGTGTGGTCGGGGAGGGTGGGGGCTACACCTTC,CASSVVGEGGGYTF
TRBD1,TRBV19,TRBJ1-1,.,TGTGCCAGTAGTATGGGCAGGGGGATCACTGAAGCTTTCTTT,CASSMGRGITEAFF
.,TRBV30,TRBJ1-2,few,TGTGCCTGGAGGGAGACTGCGACAGCCTATGGCTACACCTTC,CAWRETATAYGYTF
.,TRBV6-5,TRBJ1-1,few,TGTGCCAGCAGTTACGGGGATGCGGATGAAGCTTTCTTT,CASSYGDADEAFF
.,TRBV6-4,TRBJ1-2,.,TGTGCCAGCAGTGACTCGAGATTGGGAATCAACTATGGCTACACCTTC,CASSDSRLGINYGYTF
.,TRBV19,TRBJ2-3,few,TGTGCCAGTAGTTCTGGGGGGGATACGCAGTATTTT,CASSSGGDTQYF
TRBD2,TRBV15,TRBJ2-5,many,TGTGCCACCAGCAGAGCTGTGAATAGCGGGGAGACCCAGTACTTC,CATSRAVNSGETQYF
.,TRBV19,TRBJ2-1,medium-sized,TGTGCCAGTAGTACCCTCCACGGGGCCTACAATGAGCAGTTCTTC,CASSTLHGAYNEQFF
.,TRBV5-1,TRBJ1-1,.,TGCGCCAGCAAGGGTCGGCGGAACACTGAAGCTTTCTTT,CASKGRRNTEAFF
TRBD1,TRBV6-5,TRBJ1-2,.,TGTGCCAGCAGTTACGCAGGGGGCAGTTGGAATGGCTACACCTTC,CASSYAGGSWNGYTF
.,TRBV6-1,TRBJ2-5,few,TGTGCCAGCAGTGAAGGGTTAGGCAGAAAAGAGACCCAGTACTTC,CASSEGLGRKETQYF
.,TRBV7-2,TRBJ2-7,.,TGTGCCAGCAGCTTAGAACGCCAGAGCTCCTACGAGCAGTACTTC,CASSLERQSSYEQYF
TRBD2,TRBV4-2,TRBJ2-1,.,TGCGCCAGCAGCGAGCGGGAGATATTAGGGAATGAGCAGTTCTTC,CASSEREILGNEQFF